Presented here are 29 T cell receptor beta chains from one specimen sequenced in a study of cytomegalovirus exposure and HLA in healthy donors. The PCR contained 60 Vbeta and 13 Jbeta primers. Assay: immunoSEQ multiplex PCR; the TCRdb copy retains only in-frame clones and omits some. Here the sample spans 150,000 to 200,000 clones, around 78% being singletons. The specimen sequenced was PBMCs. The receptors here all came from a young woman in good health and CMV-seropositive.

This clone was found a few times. CDR3 bases: TGTGCCAGCAGCATGACAGGGGATCACTATGGCTACACCTTC. Its translation: CASSMTGDHYGYTF. V gene TRBV5-6 combines with J gene TRBJ1-2; the match to TRBD1 covers 8 bases. This CDR3 comprises 14 residues. Germline CDR1 and CDR2: SGHDT and YYEEEE. J gave up 3 bases and V 4 bases, and 5 bases lay outside the gene matches.

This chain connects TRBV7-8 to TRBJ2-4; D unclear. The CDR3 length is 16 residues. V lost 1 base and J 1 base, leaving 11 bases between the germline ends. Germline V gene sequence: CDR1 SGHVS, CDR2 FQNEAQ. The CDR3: CASSLEWATAKNIQYF. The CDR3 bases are TGTGCCAGCAGCTTAGAGTGGGCCACGGCCAAAAACATTCAGTACTTC.

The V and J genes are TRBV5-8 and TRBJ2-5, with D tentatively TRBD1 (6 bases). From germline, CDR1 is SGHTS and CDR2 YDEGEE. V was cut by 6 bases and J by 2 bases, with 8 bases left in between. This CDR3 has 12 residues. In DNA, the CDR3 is TGTGCCAGCATCGACAGGCAAGAGACCCAGTACTTC. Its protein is CASIDRQETQYF.

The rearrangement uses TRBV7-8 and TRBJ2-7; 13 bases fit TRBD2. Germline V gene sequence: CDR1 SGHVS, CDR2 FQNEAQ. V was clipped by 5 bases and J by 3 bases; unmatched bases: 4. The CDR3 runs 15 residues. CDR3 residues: CASSQRLAGGYEQYF. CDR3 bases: TGTGCCAGCAGCCAAAGACTAGCGGGGGGCTACGAGCAGTACTTC.

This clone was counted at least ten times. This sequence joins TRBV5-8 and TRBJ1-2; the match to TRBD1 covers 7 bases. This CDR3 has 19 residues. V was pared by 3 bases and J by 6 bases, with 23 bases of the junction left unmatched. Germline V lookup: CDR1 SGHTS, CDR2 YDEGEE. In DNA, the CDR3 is TGTGCCAGCAGCTCACCAATTTCGGACAGGAATTTTTTAGCTGATGGCTACACCTTC. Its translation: CASSSPISDRNFLADGYTF.

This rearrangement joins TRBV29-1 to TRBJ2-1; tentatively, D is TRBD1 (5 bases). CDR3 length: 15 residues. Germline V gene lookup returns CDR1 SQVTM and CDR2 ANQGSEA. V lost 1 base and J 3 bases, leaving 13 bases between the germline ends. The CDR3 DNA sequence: TGCAGCGTTGAAGCGGTGGGGCGCTTCTACAATGAGCAGTTCTTC. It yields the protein CSVEAVGRFYNEQFF.

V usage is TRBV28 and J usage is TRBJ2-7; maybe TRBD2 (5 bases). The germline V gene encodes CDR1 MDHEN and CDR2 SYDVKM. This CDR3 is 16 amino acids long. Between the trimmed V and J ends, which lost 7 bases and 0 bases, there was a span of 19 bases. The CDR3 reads CASTNQGTGSSYEQYF. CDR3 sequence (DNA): TGTGCCAGCACCAACCAAGGAACGGGGAGCTCCTACGAGCAGTACTTC.

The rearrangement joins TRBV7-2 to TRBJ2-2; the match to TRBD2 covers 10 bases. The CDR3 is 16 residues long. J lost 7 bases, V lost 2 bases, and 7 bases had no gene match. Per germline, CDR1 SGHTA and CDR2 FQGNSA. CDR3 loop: CASSLTGTSVHGELFF. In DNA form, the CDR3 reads TGTGCCAGCAGCTTAACCGGGACTAGCGTTCACGGGGAGCTGTTTTTT.

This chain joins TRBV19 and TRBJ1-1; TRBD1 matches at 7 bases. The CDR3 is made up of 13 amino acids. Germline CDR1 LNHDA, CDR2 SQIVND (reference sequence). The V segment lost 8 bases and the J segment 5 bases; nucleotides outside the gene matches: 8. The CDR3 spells CASSSTGWTEAFF. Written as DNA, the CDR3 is TGTGCCAGTTCGTCGACAGGGTGGACTGAAGCTTTCTTT.

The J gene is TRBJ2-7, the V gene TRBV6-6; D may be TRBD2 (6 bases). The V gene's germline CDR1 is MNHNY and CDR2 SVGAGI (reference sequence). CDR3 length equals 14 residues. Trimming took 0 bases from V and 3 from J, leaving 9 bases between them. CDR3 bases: TGTGCCAGCAGTTACTCGCGACTAGACTACGAGCAGTACTTC. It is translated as CASSYSRLDYEQYF.

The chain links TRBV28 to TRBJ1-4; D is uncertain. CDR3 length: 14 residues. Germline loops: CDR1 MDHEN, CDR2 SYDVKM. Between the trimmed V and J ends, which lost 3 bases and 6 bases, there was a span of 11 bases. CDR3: CASSFRSGYEKLFF. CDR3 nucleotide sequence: TGTGCCAGCAGTTTTAGGTCAGGCTATGAAAAACTGTTTTTT.

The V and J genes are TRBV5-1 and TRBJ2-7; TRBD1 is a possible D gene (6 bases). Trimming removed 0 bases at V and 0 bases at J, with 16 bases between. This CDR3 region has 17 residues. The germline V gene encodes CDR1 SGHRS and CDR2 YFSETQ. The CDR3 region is CASSLVDGTKSSYEQYF. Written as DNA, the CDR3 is TGCGCCAGCAGCTTGGTGGACGGGACAAAGAGCTCCTACGAGCAGTACTTC.

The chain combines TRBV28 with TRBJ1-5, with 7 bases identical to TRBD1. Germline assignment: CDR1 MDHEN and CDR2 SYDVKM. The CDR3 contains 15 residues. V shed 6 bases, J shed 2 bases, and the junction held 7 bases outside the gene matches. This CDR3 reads CASSQRQGRNQPQHF. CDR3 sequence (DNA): TGTGCCAGCAGCCAAAGACAGGGACGCAATCAGCCCCAGCATTTT. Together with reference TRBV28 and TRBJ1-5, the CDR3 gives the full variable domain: DVKVTQSSRYLVKRTGEKVFLECVQDMDHENMFWYRQDPGLGLRLIYFSYDVKMKEKGDIPEGYSVSREKKERFSLILESASTNQTSMYLCASSQRQGRNQPQHFGDGTRLSIL.

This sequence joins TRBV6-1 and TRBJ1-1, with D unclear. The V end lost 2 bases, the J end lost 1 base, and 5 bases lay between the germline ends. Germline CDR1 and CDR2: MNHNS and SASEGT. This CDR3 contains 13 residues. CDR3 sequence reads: CASSERENTEAFF. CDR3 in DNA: TGTGCCAGCAGTGAACGGGAGAACACTGAAGCTTTCTTT.

CDR3 bases: TGTGCCATCAGTTTAGCCGGGACAGGGACAGATACGCAGTATTTT. Translation: CAISLAGTGTDTQYF. This chain uses TRBV10-3 with TRBJ2-3; 9 positions match TRBD1. The V segment lost 5 bases and the J segment 3 bases; nucleotides outside the gene matches: 6. CDR1 is ENHRY and CDR2 is SYGVKD in the germline V gene. The CDR3 is 15 residues long.

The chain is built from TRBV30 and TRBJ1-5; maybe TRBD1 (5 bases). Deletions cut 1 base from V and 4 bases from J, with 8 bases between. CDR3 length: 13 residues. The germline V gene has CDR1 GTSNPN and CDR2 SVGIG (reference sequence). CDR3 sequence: CAWSGTRNQPQHF. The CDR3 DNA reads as TGTGCCTGGAGTGGGACACGGAATCAGCCCCAGCATTTT.

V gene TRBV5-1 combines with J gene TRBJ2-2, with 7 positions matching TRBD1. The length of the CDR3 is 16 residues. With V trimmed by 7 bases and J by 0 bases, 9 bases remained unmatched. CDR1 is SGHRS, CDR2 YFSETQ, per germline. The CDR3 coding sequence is TGCGCCAGCGGGCACACAGGGGCCGCGAACACCGGGGAGCTGTTTTTT. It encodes CASGHTGAANTGELFF.

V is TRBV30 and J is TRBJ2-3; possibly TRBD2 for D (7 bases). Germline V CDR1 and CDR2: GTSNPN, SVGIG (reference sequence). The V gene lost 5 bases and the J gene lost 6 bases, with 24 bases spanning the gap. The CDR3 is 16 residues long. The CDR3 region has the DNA TGTGCCTGGGGACCTTGGGCTATAGGGGGGGGCGATACGCAGTATTTT. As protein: CAWGPWAIGGGDTQYF.

CDR3 region: CASSRQGTGNTIYF. CDR3 coding DNA: TGTGCCAGCAGCAGACAGGGTACTGGAAACACCATATATTTT. The chain joins TRBV9 to TRBJ1-3; 7 nucleotides match TRBD1. The CDR3 covers 14 residues. CDR1 SGDLS and CDR2 YYNGEE come from the germline V gene. Trimming cost V 4 bases and J 2 bases; bases outside gene matches: 3.

CDR3 nucleotide sequence: TGCGCCAGCAGCTTGGAGGCGGTAAGATCCTACGAGCAGTACTTC. It encodes CASSLEAVRSYEQYF. The J gene is TRBJ2-7, the V gene TRBV5-1, with D uncertain. The CDR3 is 15 residues long. Trimming pared 0 bases from V and 1 base from J, leaving 11 bases between. Germline V lookup: CDR1 SGHRS, CDR2 YFSETQ.

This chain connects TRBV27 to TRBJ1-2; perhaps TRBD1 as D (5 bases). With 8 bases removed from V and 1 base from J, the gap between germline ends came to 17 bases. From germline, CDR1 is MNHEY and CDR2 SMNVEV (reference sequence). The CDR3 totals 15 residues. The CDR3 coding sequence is TGTGCCAGCGGCTCACTTGGGGGGGTTAACTATGGCTACACCTTC. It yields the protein CASGSLGGVNYGYTF.

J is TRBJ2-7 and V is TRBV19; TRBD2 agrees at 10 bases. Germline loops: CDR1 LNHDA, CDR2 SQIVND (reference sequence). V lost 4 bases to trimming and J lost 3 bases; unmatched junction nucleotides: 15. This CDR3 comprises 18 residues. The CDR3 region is CASSRVTGALAGVYEQYF. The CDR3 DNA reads TGTGCCAGTAGTAGGGTTACAGGGGCCCTAGCGGGGGTCTACGAGCAGTACTTC.

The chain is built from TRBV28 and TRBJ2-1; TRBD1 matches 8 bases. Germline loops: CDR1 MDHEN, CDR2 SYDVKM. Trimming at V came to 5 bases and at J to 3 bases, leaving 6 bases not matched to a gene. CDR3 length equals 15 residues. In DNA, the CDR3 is TGTGCCAGCAGTCCCCTACAGGGGGTCTACAATGAGCAGTTCTTC. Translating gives CASSPLQGVYNEQFF.

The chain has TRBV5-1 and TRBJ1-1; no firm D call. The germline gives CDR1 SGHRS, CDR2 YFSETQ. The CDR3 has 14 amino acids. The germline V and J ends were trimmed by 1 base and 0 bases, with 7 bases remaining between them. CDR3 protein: CASSLSGVNTEAFF. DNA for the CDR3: TGCGCCAGCAGCTTGAGCGGGGTGAACACTGAAGCTTTCTTT.

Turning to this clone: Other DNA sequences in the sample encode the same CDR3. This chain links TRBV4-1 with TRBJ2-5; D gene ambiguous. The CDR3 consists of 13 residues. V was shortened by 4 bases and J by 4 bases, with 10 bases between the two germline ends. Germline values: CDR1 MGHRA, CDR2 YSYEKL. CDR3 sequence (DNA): TGCGCCAGCAGCCCCAGGCCCCGAGAGACCCAGTACTTC. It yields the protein CASSPRPRETQYF.

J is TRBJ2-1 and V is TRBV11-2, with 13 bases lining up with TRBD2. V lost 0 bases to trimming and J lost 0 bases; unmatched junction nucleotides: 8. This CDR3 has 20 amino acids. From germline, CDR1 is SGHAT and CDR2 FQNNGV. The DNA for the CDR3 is TGTGCCAGCAGCTTAGAGGGGGGACTAGCGGGATGGGGCTCCTACAATGAGCAGTTCTTC. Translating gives CASSLEGGLAGWGSYNEQFF.

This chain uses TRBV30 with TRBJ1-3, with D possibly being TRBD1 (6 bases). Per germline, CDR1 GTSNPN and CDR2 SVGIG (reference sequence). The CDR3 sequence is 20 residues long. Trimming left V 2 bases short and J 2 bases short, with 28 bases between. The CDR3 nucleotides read TGTGCCTGGAGTCAGGGGCGGCTAAGGGACATGCTGAGCCCTGGAAACACCATATATTTT. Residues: CAWSQGRLRDMLSPGNTIYF.

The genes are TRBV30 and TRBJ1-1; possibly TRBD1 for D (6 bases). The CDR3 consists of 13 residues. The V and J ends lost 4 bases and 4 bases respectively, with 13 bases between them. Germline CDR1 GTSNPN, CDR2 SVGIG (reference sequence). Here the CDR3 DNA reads TGTGCCTGGATGTTGGGGGCGCCCACTGAAGCTTTCTTT. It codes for CAWMLGAPTEAFF.

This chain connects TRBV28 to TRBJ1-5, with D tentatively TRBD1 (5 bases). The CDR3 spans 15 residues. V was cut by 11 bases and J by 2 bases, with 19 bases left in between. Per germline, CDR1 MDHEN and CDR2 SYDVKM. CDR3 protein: CAVNPNRYGNQPQHF. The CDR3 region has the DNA TGTGCCGTTAACCCGAACAGGTACGGCAATCAGCCCCAGCATTTT.